The 13 T cell receptor beta chains below come from one sample, sequenced in a study of long-term antiretroviral therapy in people with HIV. With survey level as its setting, the immunoSEQ assay was v3.0. Profiling relied on immunoSEQ multiplex PCR, and the TCRdb table lists in-frame clones only, not all of them. The table has approximately 24,000 clones, around 79% seen once. Specimen: unsorted PBMCs, collected 1.1 years before starting antiretroviral therapy. The receptors come from a woman aged 25 to 39 with HIV.

The chain combines TRBV5-5 with TRBJ1-2, with D possibly matching TRBD1 (5 bases). V was clipped by 2 bases and J by 8 bases, with 16 bases between them. Germline V gene data show CDR1 as SGHKS and CDR2 as YYEKEE (reference sequence). This CDR3 has 14 amino acids. This chain's CDR3 is CASSFRDTGLGYTF. The CDR3 coding sequence is TGTGCCAGCAGCTTTCGGGATACAGGTCTGGGCTACACCTTC. The variable domain in full, completed from reference TRBV5-5 and TRBJ1-2, reads DAGVTQSPTHLIKTRGQQVTLRCSPISGHKSVSWYQQVLGQGPQFIFQYYEKEERGRGNFPDRFSARQFPNYSSELNVNALLLGDSALYLCASSFRDTGLGYTFGSGTRLTVV.

The gene calls are TRBV28 and TRBJ2-7, with TRBD1 identical over 7 bases. CDR3 length: 14 residues. The V and J ends lost 6 bases and 2 bases, in that order; junction bases with no gene match: 7. In germline, CDR1 is MDHEN, CDR2 SYDVKM. The CDR3 reads CASSSRTGPYEQYF. The CDR3 DNA reads TGTGCCAGCAGCTCCCGGACAGGCCCCTACGAGCAGTACTTC.

In this sample, this clone turned up once. The genes are TRBV6-4 and TRBJ1-2, with a possible D match to TRBD1 (5 bases). Trimming stripped 9 bases from V and 2 bases from J, with 16 bases between. This CDR3 comprises 14 residues. Germline lookup yields CDR1 MRHNA and CDR2 SNTAGT. CDR3 in amino acids: CARHLGRENYGYTF. CDR3 DNA: TGTGCCAGACACCTGGGCAGGGAAAACTATGGCTACACCTTC.

CDR3 nucleotide sequence: TGCAGCGTTGTCGGGGACAGCTATTTGCAAGAGACCCAGTACTTC. Amino acid sequence: CSVVGDSYLQETQYF. The V call is TRBV29-1, the J call TRBJ2-5, with 7 bases fitting TRBD1. This CDR3 is 15 amino acids long. Losses at the gene ends were 4 bases for V and 2 bases for J; bases not matched to a gene: 10. CDR1 is SQVTM, CDR2 ANQGSEA, per germline.

V is TRBV30 and J is TRBJ1-2, with 7 nucleotides matching TRBD1. The junction had 12 bases not matched to a gene; V was cut back by 0 bases and J by 2 bases. Germline CDR1 reads GTSNPN; CDR2 reads SVGIG (reference sequence). The CDR3 consists of 17 residues. CDR3 DNA sequence: TGTGCCTGGAGTGTATTGTCTGTGGGACAGAGAAACTATGGCTACACCTTC. Its translation: CAWSVLSVGQRNYGYTF.

To note about this clone: Mismatch with germline at one junction end may stem from a read error. The rearrangement joins TRBV20-1 to TRBJ2-3; D may be TRBD2 (5 bases). This CDR3 has 10 amino acids. Per germline, CDR1 DFQATT and CDR2 SNEGSKA (reference sequence). The DNA of the CDR3 is TGCAGCCCTAGCAGAGATACGCAGTATTTT. Protein sequence: CSPSRDTQYF.

The chain carries TRBV30 and TRBJ1-1; the D gene is possibly TRBD1 (5 bases). The CDR3 has 15 amino acids. Between the trimmed V and J ends, which lost 5 bases and 3 bases, there was a span of 19 bases. The germline V gene has CDR1 GTSNPN and CDR2 SVGIG (reference sequence). In nucleotides, the CDR3 is TGTGCCTGGGCTAGGGGTTTAGGATTGGACACTGAAGCTTTCTTT. Translated, it gives CAWARGLGLDTEAFF.

The genes are TRBV9 and TRBJ1-1; D call uncertain. Germline V lookup: CDR1 SGDLS, CDR2 YYNGEE. V lost 4 bases to trimming and J lost 0 bases, with 16 bases between them. This CDR3 spans 16 amino acids. Here the CDR3 DNA reads TGTGCCAGCAGCCCTTATCAAGACTTTTTGAACACTGAAGCTTTCTTT. Its translation: CASSPYQDFLNTEAFF.

The chain couples TRBV19 to TRBJ1-2; the D is unclear. V shed 2 bases and J shed 10 bases, with 23 bases lying between them. Germline V CDR1 and CDR2: LNHDA, SQIVND (reference sequence). This CDR3 contains 16 residues. The CDR3 region is CASSIRREPDTYYYTF. The CDR3 bases are TGTGCCAGTAGTATACGGCGGGAGCCCGATACCTATTACTACACCTTC.

The genes are TRBV4-2 and TRBJ2-1; 8 bases map to TRBD1. This CDR3 contains 17 residues. Germline trimming cut 0 bases from V and 4 bases from J; bases unmatched to any gene: 8. Germline V gene lookup returns CDR1 LGHNA and CDR2 YNFKEQ. The DNA of the CDR3 is TGTGCCAGCAGCCAAGATTTTGGGCAGGGGGCTTACAATGAGCAGTTCTTC. Protein product: CASSQDFGQGAYNEQFF.

The rearrangement links TRBV5-1 to TRBJ2-5, with D tentatively TRBD1 (6 bases). CDR3 length: 14 residues. Deletions cut 0 bases from V and 1 base from J, with 7 bases between. Germline CDR1 reads SGHRS; CDR2 reads YFSETQ. DNA for the CDR3: TGCGCCAGCAGCTTGGGCAGGGGCCAAGAGACCCAGTACTTC. Protein product: CASSLGRGQETQYF.

This chain joins TRBV20-1 and TRBJ1-2, with D perhaps TRBD1 (5 bases). The CDR3 has 11 amino acids. Looked up from germline, CDR1 is DFQATT and CDR2 is SNEGSKA (reference sequence). V gave up 5 bases and J gave up 7 bases, with 11 bases separating them. CDR3 in amino acids: CSAWGGGGYTF. The CDR3 nucleotides read TGCAGTGCTTGGGGCGGGGGTGGCTACACCTTC.

This chain links TRBV21-1 with TRBJ1-6; the table's TRBD1 call for D was not verified on the DNA. TRBV21-1 is a known pseudogene. This CDR3 has 15 amino acids. The chain's CDR3 is CATSEIGQAYSPLHF. The CDR3 nucleotides are TGTGCCACCTCCGAGATTGGGCAGGCTTATTCACCCCTCCACTTT.